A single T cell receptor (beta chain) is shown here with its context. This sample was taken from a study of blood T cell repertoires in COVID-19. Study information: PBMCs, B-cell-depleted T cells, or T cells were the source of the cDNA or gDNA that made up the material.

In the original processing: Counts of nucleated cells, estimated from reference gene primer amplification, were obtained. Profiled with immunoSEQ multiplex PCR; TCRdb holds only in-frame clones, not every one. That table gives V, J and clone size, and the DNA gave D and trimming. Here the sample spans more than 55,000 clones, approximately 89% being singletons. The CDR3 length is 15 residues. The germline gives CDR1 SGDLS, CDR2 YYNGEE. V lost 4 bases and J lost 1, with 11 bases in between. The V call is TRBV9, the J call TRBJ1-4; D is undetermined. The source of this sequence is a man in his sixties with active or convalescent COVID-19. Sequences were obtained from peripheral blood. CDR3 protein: CASSPWAGTNEKLFF. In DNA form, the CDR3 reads TGTGCCAGCAGCCCCTGGGCGGGAACTAATGAAAAACTGTTTTTT.